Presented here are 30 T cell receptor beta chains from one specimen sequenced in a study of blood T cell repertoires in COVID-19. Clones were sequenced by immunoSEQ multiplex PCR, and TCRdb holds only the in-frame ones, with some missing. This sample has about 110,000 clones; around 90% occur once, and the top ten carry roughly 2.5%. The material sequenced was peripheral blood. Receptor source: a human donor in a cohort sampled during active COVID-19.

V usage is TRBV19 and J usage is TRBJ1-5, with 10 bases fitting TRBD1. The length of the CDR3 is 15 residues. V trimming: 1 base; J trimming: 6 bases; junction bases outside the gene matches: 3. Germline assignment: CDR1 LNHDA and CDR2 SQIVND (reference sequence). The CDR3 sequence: CASSIVGTGVQPQHF. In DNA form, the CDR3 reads TGTGCCAGTAGTATAGTGGGGACAGGGGTTCAGCCCCAGCATTTT.

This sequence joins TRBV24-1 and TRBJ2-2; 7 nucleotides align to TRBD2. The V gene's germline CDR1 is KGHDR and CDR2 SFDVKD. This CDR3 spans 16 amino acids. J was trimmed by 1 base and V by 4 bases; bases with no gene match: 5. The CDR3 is CATSDSSGKNTGELFF. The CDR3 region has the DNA TGTGCCACCAGTGACTCCAGCGGGAAGAACACCGGGGAGCTGTTTTTT.

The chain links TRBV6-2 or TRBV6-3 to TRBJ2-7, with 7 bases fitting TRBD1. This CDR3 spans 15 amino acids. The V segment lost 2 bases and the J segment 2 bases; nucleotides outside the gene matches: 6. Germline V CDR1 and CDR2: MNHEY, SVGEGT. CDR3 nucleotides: TGTGCCAGCAGTTACGAGGTACAGGGGACCTACGAGCAGTACTTC. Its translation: CASSYEVQGTYEQYF.

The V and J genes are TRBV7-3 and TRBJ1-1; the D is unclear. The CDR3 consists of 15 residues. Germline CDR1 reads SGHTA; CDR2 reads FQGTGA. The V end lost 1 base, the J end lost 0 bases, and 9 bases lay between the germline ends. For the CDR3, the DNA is TGTGCCAGCAGCTTAAATGGCGGGATGAACACTGAAGCTTTCTTT. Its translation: CASSLNGGMNTEAFF.

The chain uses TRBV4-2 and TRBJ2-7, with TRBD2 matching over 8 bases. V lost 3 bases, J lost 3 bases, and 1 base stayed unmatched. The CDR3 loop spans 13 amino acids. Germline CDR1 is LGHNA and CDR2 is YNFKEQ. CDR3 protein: CASSHGTSYEQYF. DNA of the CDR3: TGTGCCAGCAGCCACGGGACTAGCTACGAGCAGTACTTC.

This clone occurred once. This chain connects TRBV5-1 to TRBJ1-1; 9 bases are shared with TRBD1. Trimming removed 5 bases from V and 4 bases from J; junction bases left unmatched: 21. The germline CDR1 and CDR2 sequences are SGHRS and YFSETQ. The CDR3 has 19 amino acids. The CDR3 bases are TGCGCCAGCAGACCGCCGGGGGGACAGGGAATTGTAAGGCGCACTGAAGCTTTCTTT. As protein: CASRPPGGQGIVRRTEAFF.

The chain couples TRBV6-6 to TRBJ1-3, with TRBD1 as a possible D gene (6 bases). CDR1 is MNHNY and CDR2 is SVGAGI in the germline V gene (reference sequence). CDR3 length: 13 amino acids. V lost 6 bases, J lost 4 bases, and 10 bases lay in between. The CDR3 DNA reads TGTGCCAGCAGCCGGACAGCCGGAAACACCATATATTTT. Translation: CASSRTAGNTIYF.

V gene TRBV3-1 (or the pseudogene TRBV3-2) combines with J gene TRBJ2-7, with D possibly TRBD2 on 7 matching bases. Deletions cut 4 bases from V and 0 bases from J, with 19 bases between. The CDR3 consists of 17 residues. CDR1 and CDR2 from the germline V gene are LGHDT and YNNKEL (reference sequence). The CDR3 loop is CASSPPRGGRASYEQYF. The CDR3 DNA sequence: TGTGCCAGCAGCCCTCCGAGGGGGGGGAGGGCCTCCTACGAGCAGTACTTC.

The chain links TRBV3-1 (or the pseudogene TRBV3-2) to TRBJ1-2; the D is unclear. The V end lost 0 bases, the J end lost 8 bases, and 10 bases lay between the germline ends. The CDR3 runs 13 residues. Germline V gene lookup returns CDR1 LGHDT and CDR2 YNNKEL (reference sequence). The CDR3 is CASSQDRLGGYTF. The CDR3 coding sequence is TGTGCCAGCAGCCAAGATCGGCTCGGGGGCTACACCTTC.

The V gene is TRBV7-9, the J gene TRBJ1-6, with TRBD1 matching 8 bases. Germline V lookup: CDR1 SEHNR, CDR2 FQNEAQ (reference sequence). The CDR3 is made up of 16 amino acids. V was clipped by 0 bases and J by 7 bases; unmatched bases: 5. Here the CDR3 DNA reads TGTGCCAGCAGCTTAGCCCAGGGGGCGAGGAATTCACCCCTCCACTTT. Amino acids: CASSLAQGARNSPLHF.

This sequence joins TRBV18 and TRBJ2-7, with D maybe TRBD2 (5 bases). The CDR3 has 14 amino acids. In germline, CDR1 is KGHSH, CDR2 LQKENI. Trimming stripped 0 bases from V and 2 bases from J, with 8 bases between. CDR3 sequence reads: CASSPPAGTYEQYF. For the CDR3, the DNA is TGTGCCAGCTCACCACCGGCCGGGACCTACGAGCAGTACTTC. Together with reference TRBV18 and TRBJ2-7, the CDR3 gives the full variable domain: NAGVMQNPRHLVRRRGQEARLRCSPMKGHSHVYWYRQLPEEGLKFMVYLQKENIIDESGMPKERFSAEFPKEGPSILRIQQVVRGDSAAYFCASSPPAGTYEQYFGPGTRLTVT.

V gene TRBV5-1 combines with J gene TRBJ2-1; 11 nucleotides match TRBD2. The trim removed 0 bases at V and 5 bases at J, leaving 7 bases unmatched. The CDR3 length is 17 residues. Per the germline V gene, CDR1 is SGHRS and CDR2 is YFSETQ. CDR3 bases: TGCGCCAGCAGCTTGGCCTTGTCTAGCGGGAGGAACAATGAGCAGTTCTTC. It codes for CASSLALSSGRNNEQFF.

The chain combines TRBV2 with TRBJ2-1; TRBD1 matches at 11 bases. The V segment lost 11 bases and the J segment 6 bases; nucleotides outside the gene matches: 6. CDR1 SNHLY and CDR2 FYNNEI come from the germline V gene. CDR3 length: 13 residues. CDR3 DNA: TGTGCCGTATCGGGGACAGGGGGCAATGAGCAGTTCTTC. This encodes CAVSGTGGNEQFF. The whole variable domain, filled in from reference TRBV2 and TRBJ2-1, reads EPEVTQTPSHQVTQMGQEVILRCVPISNHLYFYWYRQILGQKVEFLVSFYNNEISEKSEIFDDQFSVERPDGSNFTLKIRSTKLEDSAMYFCAVSGTGGNEQFFGPGTRLTVL.

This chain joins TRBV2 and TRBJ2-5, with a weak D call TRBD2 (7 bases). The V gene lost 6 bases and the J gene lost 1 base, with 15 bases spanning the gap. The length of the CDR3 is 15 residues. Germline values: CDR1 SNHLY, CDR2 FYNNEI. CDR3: CASSARGGRQETQYF. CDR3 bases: TGTGCCAGCAGCGCGAGGGGGGGCCGCCAAGAGACCCAGTACTTC.

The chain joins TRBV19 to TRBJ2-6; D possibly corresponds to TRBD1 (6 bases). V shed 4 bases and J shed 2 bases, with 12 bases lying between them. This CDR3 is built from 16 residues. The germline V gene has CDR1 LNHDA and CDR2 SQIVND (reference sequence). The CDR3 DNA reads TGTGCCAGTAGTAGCCGACAGGCCCCTGGGGCCAACGTCCTGACTTTC. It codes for CASSSRQAPGANVLTF.

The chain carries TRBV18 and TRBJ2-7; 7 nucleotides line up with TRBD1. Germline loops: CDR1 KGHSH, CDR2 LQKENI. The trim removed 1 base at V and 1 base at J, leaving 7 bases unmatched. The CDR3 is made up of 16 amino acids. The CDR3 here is CASSPRSQGISYEQYF. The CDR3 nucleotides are TGTGCCAGCTCACCACGTTCACAGGGGATATCCTACGAGCAGTACTTC.

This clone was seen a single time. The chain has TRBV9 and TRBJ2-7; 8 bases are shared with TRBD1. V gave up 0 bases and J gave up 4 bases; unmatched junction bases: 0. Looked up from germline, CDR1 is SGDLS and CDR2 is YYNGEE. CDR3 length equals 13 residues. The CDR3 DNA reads TGTGCCAGCAGCGTAGACAGGGGGTACGAGCAGTACTTC. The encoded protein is CASSVDRGYEQYF.

The CDR3 DNA reads TGTGCCAGCAGCCTACCGGGACTGCCTGAAGCTTTCTTT. It is translated as CASSLPGLPEAFF. The chain joins TRBV7-9 to TRBJ1-1, with D possibly matching TRBD1 (5 bases). The CDR3 spans 13 residues. The germline V gene encodes CDR1 SEHNR and CDR2 FQNEAQ (reference sequence). The ends were cut back, 5 bases at V and 6 bases at J, with 13 bases in the middle.

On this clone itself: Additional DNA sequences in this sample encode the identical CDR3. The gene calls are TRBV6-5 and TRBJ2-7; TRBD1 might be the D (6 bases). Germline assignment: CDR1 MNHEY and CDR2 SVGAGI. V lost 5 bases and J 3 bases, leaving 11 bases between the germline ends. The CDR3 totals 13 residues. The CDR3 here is CASSRDNFYEQYF. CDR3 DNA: TGTGCCAGCAGTCGGGACAATTTCTACGAGCAGTACTTC.

The CDR3 protein is CASSISGGSVTDTQYF. The CDR3 nucleotides read TGTGCCAGTAGTATATCGGGGGGATCTGTCACAGATACGCAGTATTTT. The rearrangement joins TRBV19 to TRBJ2-3; TRBD2 matches at 7 bases. The CDR3 sequence is 16 residues long. CDR1 is LNHDA and CDR2 is SQIVND in the germline V gene (reference sequence). V lost 2 bases and J lost 2; bases outside the gene matches: 7.

CDR3 residues: CASSLSQTLNTEAFF. CDR3 in DNA: TGTGCCAGCAGTTTATCTCAGACTTTGAACACTGAAGCTTTCTTT. This chain connects TRBV27 to TRBJ1-1, with D hard to call. V dropped 0 bases and J dropped 0 bases, with 8 bases sitting between them. This CDR3 has 15 amino acids. The germline V gene encodes CDR1 MNHEY and CDR2 SMNVEV (reference sequence).

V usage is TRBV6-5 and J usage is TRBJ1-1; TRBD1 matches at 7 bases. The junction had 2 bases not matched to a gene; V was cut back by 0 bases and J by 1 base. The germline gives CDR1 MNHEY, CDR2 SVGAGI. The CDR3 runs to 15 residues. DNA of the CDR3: TGTGCCAGCAGTTACTCCGGGACAGCGAACACTGAAGCTTTCTTT. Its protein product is CASSYSGTANTEAFF.

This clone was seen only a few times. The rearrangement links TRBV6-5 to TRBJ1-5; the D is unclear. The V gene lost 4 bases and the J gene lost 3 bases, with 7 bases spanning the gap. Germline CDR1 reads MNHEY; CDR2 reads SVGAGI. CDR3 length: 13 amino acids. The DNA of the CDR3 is TGTGCCAGCAGTTCCTCCTTCAATCAGCCCCAGCATTTT. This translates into CASSSSFNQPQHF.

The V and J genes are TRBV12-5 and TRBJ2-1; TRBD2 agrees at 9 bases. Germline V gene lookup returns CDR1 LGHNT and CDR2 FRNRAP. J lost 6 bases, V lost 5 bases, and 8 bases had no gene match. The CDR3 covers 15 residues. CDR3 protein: CASGGLSGSRNEQFF. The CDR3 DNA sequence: TGTGCTAGTGGTGGCCTTAGCGGGAGCCGCAATGAGCAGTTCTTC.

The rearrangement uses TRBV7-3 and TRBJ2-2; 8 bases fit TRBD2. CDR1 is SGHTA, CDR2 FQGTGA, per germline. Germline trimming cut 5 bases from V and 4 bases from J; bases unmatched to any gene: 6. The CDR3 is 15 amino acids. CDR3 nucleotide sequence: TGTGCCAGCAGCCCCTCGGGGGGGGGCACCGGGGAGCTGTTTTTT. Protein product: CASSPSGGGTGELFF.

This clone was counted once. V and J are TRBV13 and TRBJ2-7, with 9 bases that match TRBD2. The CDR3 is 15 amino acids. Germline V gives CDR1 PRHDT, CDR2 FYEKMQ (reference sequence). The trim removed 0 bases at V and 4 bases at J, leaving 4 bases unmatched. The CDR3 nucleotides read TGTGCCAGCAGCTTAGGGGTAGCGGGGGTGTACGAGCAGTACTTC. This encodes CASSLGVAGVYEQYF.

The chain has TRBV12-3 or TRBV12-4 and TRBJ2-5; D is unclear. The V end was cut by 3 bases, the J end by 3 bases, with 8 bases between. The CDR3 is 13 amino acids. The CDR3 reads CASSFTGKETQYF. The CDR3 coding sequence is TGTGCCAGCAGTTTTACGGGTAAAGAGACCCAGTACTTC.

DNA for the CDR3: TGTGCCAGCAGCTTAGCGATGACAGATCCCCAAGAGACCCAGTACTTC. Translating gives CASSLAMTDPQETQYF. This chain joins TRBV7-9 and TRBJ2-5, with D possibly being TRBD1 (5 bases). This CDR3 has 16 amino acids. Germline loops: CDR1 SEHNR, CDR2 FQNEAQ (reference sequence). Trimming removed 0 bases at V and 1 base at J, with 12 bases between.

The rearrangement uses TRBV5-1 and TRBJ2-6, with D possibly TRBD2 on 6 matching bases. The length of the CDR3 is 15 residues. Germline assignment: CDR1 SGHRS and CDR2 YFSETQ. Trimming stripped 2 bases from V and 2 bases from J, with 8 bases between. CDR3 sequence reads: CASSLGRTGANVLTF. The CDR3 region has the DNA TGCGCCAGCAGCTTAGGGAGGACTGGGGCCAACGTCCTGACTTTC. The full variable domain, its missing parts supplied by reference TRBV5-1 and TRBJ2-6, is KAGVTQTPRYLIKTRGQQVTLSCSPISGHRSVSWYQQTPGQGLQFLFEYFSETQRNKGNFPGRFSGRQFSNSRSEMNVSTLELGDSALYLCASSLGRTGANVLTFGAGSRLTVL.

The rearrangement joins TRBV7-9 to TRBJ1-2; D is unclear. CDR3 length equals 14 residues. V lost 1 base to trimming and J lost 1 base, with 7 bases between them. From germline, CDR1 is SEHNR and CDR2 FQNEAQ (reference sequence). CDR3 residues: CASSLGGSNYGYTF. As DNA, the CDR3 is TGTGCCAGCAGCTTAGGAGGCAGTAACTATGGCTACACCTTC.